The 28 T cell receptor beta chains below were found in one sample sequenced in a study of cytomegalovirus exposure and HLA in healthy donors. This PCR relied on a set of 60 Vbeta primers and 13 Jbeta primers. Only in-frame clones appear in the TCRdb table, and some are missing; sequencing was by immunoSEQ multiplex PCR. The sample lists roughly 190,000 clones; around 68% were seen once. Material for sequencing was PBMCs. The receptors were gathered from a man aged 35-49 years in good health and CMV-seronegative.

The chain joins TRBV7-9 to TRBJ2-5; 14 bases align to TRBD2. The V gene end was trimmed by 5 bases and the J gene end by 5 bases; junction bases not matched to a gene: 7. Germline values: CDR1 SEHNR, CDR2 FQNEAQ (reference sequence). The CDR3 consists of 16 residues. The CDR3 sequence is CASSRGTSGGSETQYF. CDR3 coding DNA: TGTGCCAGCAGCCGAGGGACTAGCGGGGGATCGGAGACCCAGTACTTC.

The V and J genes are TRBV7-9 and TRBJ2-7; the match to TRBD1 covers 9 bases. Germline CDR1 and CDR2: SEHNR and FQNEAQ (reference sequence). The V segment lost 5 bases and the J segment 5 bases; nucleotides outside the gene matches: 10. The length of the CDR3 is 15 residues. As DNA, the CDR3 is TGTGCCAGCAGCCAAGGACAGGGGAGGGTCCACGAGCAGTACTTC. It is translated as CASSQGQGRVHEQYF.

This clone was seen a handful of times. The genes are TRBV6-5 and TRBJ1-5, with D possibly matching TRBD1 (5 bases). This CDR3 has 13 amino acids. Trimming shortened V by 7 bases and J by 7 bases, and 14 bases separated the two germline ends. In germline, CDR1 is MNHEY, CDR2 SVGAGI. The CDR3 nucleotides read TGTGCCAGCACCCCACCGCAGGGACAGCCCCAGCATTTT. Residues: CASTPPQGQPQHF.

The CDR3 DNA sequence: TGCGCCAGCAGCCCCTGGGCAGGGGTAATGAGGGAGCAGTACTTC. Its protein is CASSPWAGVMREQYF. This chain uses TRBV5-1 with TRBJ2-7; D is possibly TRBD1 (6 bases). The CDR3 runs 15 residues. Between the trimmed V and J ends, which lost 4 bases and 7 bases, there was a span of 21 bases. The germline gives CDR1 SGHRS, CDR2 YFSETQ.

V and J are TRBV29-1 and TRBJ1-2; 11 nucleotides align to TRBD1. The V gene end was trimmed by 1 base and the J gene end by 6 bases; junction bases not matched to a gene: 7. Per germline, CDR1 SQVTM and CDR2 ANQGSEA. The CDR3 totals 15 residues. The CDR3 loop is CSVEARTGGIHGYTF. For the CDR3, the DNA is TGCAGCGTTGAAGCTCGGACAGGGGGCATTCATGGCTACACCTTC.

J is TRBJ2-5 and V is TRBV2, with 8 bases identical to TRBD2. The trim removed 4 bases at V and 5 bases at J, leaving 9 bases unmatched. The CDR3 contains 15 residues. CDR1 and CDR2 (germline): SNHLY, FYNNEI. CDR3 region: CASSAGLGWGETQYF. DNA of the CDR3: TGTGCCAGCAGTGCGGGACTAGGCTGGGGGGAGACCCAGTACTTC.

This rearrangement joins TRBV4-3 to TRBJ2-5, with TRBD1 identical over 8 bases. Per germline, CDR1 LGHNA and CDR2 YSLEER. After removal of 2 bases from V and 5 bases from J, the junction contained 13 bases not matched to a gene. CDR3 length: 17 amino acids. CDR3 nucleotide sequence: TGCGCCAGCAGCCAATCGGACCGAACAGGGGGATGGGAGACCCAGTACTTC. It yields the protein CASSQSDRTGGWETQYF.

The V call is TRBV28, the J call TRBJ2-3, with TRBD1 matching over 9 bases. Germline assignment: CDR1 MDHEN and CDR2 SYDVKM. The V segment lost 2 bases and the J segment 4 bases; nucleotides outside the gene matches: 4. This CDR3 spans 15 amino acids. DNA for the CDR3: TGTGCCAGCAGTTTACCAACAGGGGGCGCAGATACGCAGTATTTT. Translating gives CASSLPTGGADTQYF.

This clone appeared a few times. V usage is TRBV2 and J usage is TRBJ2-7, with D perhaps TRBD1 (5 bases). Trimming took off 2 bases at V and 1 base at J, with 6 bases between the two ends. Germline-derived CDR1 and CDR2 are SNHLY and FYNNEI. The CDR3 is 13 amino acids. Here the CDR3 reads CASSEQGSYEQYF. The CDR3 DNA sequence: TGTGCCAGCAGTGAACAGGGTTCCTACGAGCAGTACTTC.

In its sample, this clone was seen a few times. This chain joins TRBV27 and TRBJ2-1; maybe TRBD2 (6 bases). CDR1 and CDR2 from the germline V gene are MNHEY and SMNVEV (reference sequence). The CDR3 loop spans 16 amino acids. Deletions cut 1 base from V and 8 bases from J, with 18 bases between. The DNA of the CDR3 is TGTGCCAGCAGTTTATTCGGGAGCGGAACTCGTGATGAGCAGTTCTTC. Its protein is CASSLFGSGTRDEQFF.

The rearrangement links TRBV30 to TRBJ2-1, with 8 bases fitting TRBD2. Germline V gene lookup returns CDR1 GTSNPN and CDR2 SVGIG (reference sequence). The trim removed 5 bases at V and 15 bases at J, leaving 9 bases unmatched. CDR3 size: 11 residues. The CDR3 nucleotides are TGTGCCTGGGGAATCCCGGGACTAGGGTTCTTC. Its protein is CAWGIPGLGFF.

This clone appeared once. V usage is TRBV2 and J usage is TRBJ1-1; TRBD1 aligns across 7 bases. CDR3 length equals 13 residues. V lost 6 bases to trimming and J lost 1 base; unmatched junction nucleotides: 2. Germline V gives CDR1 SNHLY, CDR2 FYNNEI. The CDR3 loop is CASRDRANTEAFF. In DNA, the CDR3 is TGTGCCAGCAGAGACAGGGCGAACACTGAAGCTTTCTTT.

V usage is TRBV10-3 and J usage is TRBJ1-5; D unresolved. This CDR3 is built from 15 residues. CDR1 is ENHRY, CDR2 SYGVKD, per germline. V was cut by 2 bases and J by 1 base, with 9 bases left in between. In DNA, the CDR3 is TGTGCCATCAGTGAGCTTGCGGAGAGCAATCAGCCCCAGCATTTT. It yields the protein CAISELAESNQPQHF.

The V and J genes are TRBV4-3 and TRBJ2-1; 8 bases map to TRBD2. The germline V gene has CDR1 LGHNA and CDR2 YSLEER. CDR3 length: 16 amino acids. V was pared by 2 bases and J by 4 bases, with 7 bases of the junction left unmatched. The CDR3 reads CASSQTVGRGYNEQFF. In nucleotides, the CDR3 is TGCGCCAGCAGCCAAACCGTCGGGAGGGGTTACAATGAGCAGTTCTTC.

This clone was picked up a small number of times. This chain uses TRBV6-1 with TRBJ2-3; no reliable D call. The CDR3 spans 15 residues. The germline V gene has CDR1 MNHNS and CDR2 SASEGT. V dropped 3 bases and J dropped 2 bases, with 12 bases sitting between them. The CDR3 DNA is TGTGCCAGCAGTGATTCATGGCAGAACACAGATACGCAGTATTTT. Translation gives CASSDSWQNTDTQYF.

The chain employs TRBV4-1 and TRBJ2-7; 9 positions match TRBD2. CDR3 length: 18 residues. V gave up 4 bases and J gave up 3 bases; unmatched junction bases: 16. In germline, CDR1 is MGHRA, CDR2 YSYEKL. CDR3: CASSLRLAEVLNHYEQYF. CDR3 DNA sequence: TGCGCCAGCAGCCTTCGACTAGCGGAGGTTTTAAACCACTACGAGCAGTACTTC.

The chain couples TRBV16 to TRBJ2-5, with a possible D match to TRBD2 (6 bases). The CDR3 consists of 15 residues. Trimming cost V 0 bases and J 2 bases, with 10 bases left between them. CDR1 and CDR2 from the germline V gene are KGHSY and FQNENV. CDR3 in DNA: TGTGCCAGCAGCCAATCGGAGCGGGCGCAAGAGACCCAGTACTTC. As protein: CASSQSERAQETQYF.

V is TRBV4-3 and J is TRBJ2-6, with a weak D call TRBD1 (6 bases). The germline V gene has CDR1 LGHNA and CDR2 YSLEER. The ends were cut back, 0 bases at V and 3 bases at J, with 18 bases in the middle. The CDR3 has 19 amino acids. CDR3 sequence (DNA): TGCGCCAGCAGCCAAGATCGTGGGCAGGGGAGTTTTGGGGCCAACGTCCTGACTTTC. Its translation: CASSQDRGQGSFGANVLTF.

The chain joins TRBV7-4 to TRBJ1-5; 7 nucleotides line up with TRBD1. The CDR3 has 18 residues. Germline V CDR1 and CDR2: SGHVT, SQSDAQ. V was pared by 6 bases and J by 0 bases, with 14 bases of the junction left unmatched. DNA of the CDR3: TGTGCCAGCAGTTCAAGACAGGGAGATACCTATAGCAATCAGCCCCAGCATTTT. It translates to CASSSRQGDTYSNQPQHF.

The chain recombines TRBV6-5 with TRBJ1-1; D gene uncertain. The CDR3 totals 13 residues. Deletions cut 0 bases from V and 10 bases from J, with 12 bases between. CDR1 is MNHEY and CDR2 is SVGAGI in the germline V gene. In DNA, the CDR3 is TGTGCCAGCAGTTACTCGGCAGGCTCGGCAGCTTTCTTT. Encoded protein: CASSYSAGSAAFF.

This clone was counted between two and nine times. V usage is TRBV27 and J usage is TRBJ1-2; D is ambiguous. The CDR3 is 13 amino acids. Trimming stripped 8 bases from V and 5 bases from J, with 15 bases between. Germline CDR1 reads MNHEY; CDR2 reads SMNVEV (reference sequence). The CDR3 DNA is TGTGCCAGCGGAGACCTATCCCTTTATGGCTACACCTTC. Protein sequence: CASGDLSLYGYTF.

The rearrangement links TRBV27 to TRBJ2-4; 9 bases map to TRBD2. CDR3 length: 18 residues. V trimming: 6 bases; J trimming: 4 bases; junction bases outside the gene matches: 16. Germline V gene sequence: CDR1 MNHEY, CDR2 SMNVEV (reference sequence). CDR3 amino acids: CASSPPLQAGGEKNIQYF. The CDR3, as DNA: TGTGCCAGCAGCCCACCCCTTCAAGCGGGAGGCGAGAAAAACATTCAGTACTTC.

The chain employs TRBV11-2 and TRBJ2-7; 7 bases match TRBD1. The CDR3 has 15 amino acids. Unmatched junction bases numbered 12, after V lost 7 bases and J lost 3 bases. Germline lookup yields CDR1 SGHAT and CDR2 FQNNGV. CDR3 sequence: CASTSLRTGSYEQYF. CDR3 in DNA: TGTGCCAGCACCTCCTTGAGGACAGGTAGCTACGAGCAGTACTTC.

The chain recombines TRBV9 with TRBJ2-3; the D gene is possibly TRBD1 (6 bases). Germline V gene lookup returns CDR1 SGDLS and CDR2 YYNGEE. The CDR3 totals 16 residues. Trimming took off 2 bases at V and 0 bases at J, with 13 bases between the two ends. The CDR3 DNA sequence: TGTGCCAGCAGCGTCGACAGGCTCTTTAGCACAGATACGCAGTATTTT. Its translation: CASSVDRLFSTDTQYF.

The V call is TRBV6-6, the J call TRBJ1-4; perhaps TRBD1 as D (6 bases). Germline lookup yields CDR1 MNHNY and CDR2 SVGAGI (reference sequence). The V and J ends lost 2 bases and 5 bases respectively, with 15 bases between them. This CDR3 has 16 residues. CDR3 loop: CASSYAPGGRNEKLFF. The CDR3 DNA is TGTGCCAGCAGTTACGCCCCGGGGGGCCGAAATGAAAAACTGTTTTTT.

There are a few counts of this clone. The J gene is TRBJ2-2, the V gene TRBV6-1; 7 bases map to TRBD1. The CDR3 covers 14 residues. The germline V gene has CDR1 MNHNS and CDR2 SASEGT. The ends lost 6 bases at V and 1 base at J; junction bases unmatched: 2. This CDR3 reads CASRGQQNTGELFF. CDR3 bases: TGTGCCAGCAGGGGACAGCAGAACACCGGGGAGCTGTTTTTT.

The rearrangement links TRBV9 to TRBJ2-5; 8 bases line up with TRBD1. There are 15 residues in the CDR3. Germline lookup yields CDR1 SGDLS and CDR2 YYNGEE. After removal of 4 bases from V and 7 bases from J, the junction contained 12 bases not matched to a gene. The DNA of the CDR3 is TGTGCCAGCAGCTTCTCGACCGGACAGGGTGGGACCCAGTACTTC. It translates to CASSFSTGQGGTQYF.

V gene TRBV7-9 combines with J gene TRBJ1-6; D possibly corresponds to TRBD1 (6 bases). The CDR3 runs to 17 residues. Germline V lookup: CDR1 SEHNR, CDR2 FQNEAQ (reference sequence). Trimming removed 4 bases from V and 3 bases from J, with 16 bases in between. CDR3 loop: CASSSSVGQYYNSPLHF. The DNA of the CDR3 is TGTGCCAGCAGCTCCTCGGTCGGACAGTACTATAATTCACCCCTCCACTTT.